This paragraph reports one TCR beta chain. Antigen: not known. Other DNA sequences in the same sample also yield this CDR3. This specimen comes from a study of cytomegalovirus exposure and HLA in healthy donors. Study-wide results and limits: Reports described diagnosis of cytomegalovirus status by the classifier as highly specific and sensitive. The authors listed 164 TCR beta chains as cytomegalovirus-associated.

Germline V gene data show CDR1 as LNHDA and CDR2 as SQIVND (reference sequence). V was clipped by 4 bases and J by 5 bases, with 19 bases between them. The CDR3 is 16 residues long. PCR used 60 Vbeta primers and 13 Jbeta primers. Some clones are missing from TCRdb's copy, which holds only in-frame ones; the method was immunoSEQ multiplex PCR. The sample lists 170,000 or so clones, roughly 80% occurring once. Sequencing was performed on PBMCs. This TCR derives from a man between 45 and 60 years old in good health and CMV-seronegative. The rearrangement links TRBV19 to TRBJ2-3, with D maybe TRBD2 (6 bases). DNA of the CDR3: TGTGCCAGTAGTACACGAACTAGCTCATCGGGAGATACGCAGTATTTT. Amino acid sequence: CASSTRTSSSGDTQYF. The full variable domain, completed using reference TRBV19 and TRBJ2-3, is DGGITQSPKYLFRKEGQNVTLSCEQNLNHDAMYWYRQDPGQGLRLIYYSQIVNDFQKGDIAEGYSVSREKKESFPLTVTSAQKNPTAFYLCASSTRTSSSGDTQYFGPGTRLTVL.